A single sample gave rise to the 26 T cell receptor beta chains below, sequenced in a study of T cells in Graves' hyperthyroidism and ophthalmopathy (dated by TCRdb to 2018 to 2020). The library relied on multiplex PCR. This sample was sequenced with an Illumina HiSeq 2000. The TCR beta CDR3 regions were amplified from RNA transcripts. The first round of RT-PCR for the TCR CDR3 was performed with the HTBI primer set and the Qiagen OneStep RT-PCR kit. The public sequencing data were trimmed at Q25 with fastp and processed into clonotypes with MiXCR by TCRdb, which kept only in-frame beta chains. Each record represents a unique CDR3 protein, reported with the most common genes and DNA among its rows. The sample yields about 640,000 distinct CDR3 sequences; around 20% were counted once. The top ten clonotypes cover 34% of the sample. Sequencing was carried out using blood. These receptors were collected from a man aged 25-45 years with Graves' ophthalmopathy.

This clonotype was observed a few times. The chain combines TRBV2 with TRBJ2-7; D unclear. In germline, CDR1 is SNHLY, CDR2 FYNNEI. Deletions cut 2 bases from V and 2 bases from J, with 13 bases between. This CDR3 has 15 residues. This chain's CDR3 is CASSEIDKIAYEQYF. CDR3 DNA: TGTGCCAGCAGTGAAATCGACAAAATCGCCTACGAGCAGTACTTC.

The chain employs TRBV7-9 and TRBJ2-1, with 14 bases lining up with TRBD2. Trimming cost V 5 bases and J 8 bases; bases outside gene matches: 17. The V gene's germline CDR1 is SEHNR and CDR2 FQNEAQ (reference sequence). This CDR3 comprises 19 residues. CDR3 nucleotides: TGTGCCAGCAGCACCACCTCAGGGACCACGGGACTAGCGGGAGATGAGCAGTTCTTC. Translation: CASSTTSGTTGLAGDEQFF.

This clonotype was counted at least ten times. V gene TRBV7-2 combines with J gene TRBJ2-5; 9 positions agree with TRBD2. Looked up from germline, CDR1 is SGHTA and CDR2 is FQGNSA. The CDR3 runs 16 residues. The V and J ends lost 5 bases and 0 bases, in that order; junction bases with no gene match: 7. CDR3 in DNA: TGTGCCAGCAGCCCCATGCGACTAGCGGACCAAGAGACCCAGTACTTC. Its translation: CASSPMRLADQETQYF.

This clonotype was counted many times. The rearrangement uses TRBV11-2 and TRBJ2-2; D remains unclear. Germline CDR1 reads SGHAT; CDR2 reads FQNNGV. CDR3 length equals 11 residues. V was cut by 2 bases and J by 5 bases, with 0 bases left in between. This CDR3 reads CASSLTGELFF. CDR3 sequence (DNA): TGTGCCAGCAGCTTAACCGGGGAGCTGTTTTTT.

This clonotype has more than one count but fewer than ten. The rearrangement joins TRBV27 to TRBJ2-7; the match to TRBD2 covers 7 bases. The CDR3 is made up of 15 amino acids. The V gene end was trimmed by 6 bases and the J gene end by 0 bases; junction bases not matched to a gene: 8. The V gene's germline CDR1 is MNHEY and CDR2 SMNVEV (reference sequence). CDR3 sequence: CASRAGLSSSYEQYF. The CDR3 DNA reads TGTGCCAGCAGAGCGGGACTTTCGAGCTCCTACGAGCAGTACTTC.

The chain carries TRBV3-1 and TRBJ2-7, with a tentative D call TRBD1 (6 bases). Germline V lookup: CDR1 LGHDT, CDR2 YNNKEL (reference sequence). Trimming removed 2 bases at V and 3 bases at J, with 11 bases between. This CDR3 region has 14 residues. The CDR3 loop reads CASSQSQGHYEQYF. The CDR3, as DNA: TGTGCCAGCAGCCAAAGTCAGGGGCACTACGAGCAGTACTTC.

This clonotype was found a few times. This sequence joins TRBV9 and TRBJ1-1; 9 nucleotides line up with TRBD1. The junction had 3 bases not matched to a gene; V was cut back by 1 base and J by 2 bases. CDR1 and CDR2 (germline): SGDLS, YYNGEE. The CDR3 is 15 amino acids. The CDR3 sequence: CASSVMTGGNTEAFF. CDR3 sequence (DNA): TGTGCCAGCAGCGTAATGACAGGGGGAAACACTGAAGCTTTCTTT.

This clonotype has more than one count but fewer than ten. This may be a read error: a much more frequent sequence differs by one nucleotide. The rearrangement joins TRBV12-3 or TRBV12-4 to TRBJ2-5, with a tentative D call TRBD2 (5 bases). This CDR3 region has 13 residues. This CDR3 is CASGLGIGEAQYF. In nucleotides, the CDR3 is TGTGCCAGTGGGCTCGGGATAGGAGAGGCCCAGTACTTC.

The chain couples TRBV10-3 to TRBJ2-7; 8 bases fit TRBD1. Germline-derived CDR1 and CDR2 are ENHRY and SYGVKD. With 4 bases clipped from V and 5 bases from J, the junction kept 7 bases outside the gene matches. The CDR3 length is 14 residues. Written as DNA, the CDR3 is TGTGCCATCAGTGCCGGGACAGGTCTTGACGAGCAGTACTTC. It yields the protein CAISAGTGLDEQYF.

The chain is built from TRBV19 and TRBJ1-1; maybe TRBD1 (5 bases). Trimming shortened V by 1 base and J by 9 bases, and 9 bases separated the two germline ends. Germline CDR1 reads LNHDA; CDR2 reads SQIVND (reference sequence). This CDR3 contains 12 residues. CDR3 in amino acids: CASSIVPGQAFF. The CDR3 region has the DNA TGTGCCAGTAGTATAGTCCCGGGGCAAGCTTTCTTT.

This clonotype was counted between two and nine times. CDR3 residues: CASSQGGTGQYEQYF. DNA for the CDR3: TGCGCCAGCAGCCAAGGGGGGACAGGGCAATACGAGCAGTACTTC. The V and J genes are TRBV4-3 and TRBJ2-7; 9 bases are shared with TRBD1. In germline, CDR1 is LGHNA, CDR2 YSLEER. The CDR3 is 15 residues long. Trimming at V came to 1 base and at J to 4 bases, leaving 5 bases not matched to a gene.

V and J are TRBV6-2 or TRBV6-3 and TRBJ2-7; 11 bases are a match to TRBD2. V lost 4 bases to trimming and J lost 4 bases; unmatched junction nucleotides: 9. The CDR3 extends over 16 amino acids. The V gene's germline CDR1 is MNHEY and CDR2 SVGEGT. The CDR3 loop is CASSFGGTSGSYEQYF. The CDR3 DNA reads TGTGCCAGCAGTTTCGGAGGGACTAGCGGTTCTTACGAGCAGTACTTC.

This rearrangement joins TRBV28 to TRBJ2-1; 9 bases map to TRBD2. The CDR3 spans 18 residues. In germline, CDR1 is MDHEN, CDR2 SYDVKM. Losses at the gene ends were 8 bases for V and 5 bases for J; bases not matched to a gene: 19. CDR3 DNA: TGTGCCAGCCCCCCAACTGAAGGTCGGCGGGAGGGCCACAATGAGCAGTTCTTC. Its translation: CASPPTEGRREGHNEQFF.

The chain uses TRBV10-3 and TRBJ1-4; TRBD1 matches at 11 bases. Germline lookup yields CDR1 ENHRY and CDR2 SYGVKD. The CDR3 loop spans 17 amino acids. J gave up 8 bases and V 4 bases, and 12 bases lay outside the gene matches. The CDR3 reads CAISASGTGGLGEKLFF. The CDR3 DNA reads TGTGCCATCAGTGCCTCCGGGACAGGGGGTCTGGGGGAAAAACTGTTTTTT.

This rearrangement joins TRBV28 to TRBJ2-1; possible D gene TRBD1, 6 bases. The CDR3 extends over 15 amino acids. CDR1 is MDHEN and CDR2 is SYDVKM in the germline V gene. V gave up 5 bases and J gave up 5 bases, with 16 bases separating them. CDR3 protein: CASSRIRDKDNEQFF. In DNA form, the CDR3 reads TGTGCCAGCAGTCGAATCCGGGACAAAGACAATGAGCAGTTCTTC.

This clonotype appeared many times. The rearrangement joins TRBV18 to TRBJ1-4; D is unresolved. Deletions cut 2 bases from V and 7 bases from J, with 8 bases between. Germline V gene data show CDR1 as KGHSH and CDR2 as LQKENI. The CDR3 covers 13 residues. The chain's CDR3 is CASSPEHFEKLFF. The CDR3 DNA reads TGTGCCAGCTCACCAGAACATTTTGAAAAACTGTTTTTT.

This clonotype occurred a few times. DNA of the CDR3: TGTGCCAGCACCTCCGGGGCCCTACTCACCGGGGAGCTGTTTTTT. This sequence encodes CASTSGALLTGELFF. This chain joins TRBV11-2 and TRBJ2-2; either TRBD1 or TRBD2 may fit D (5 bases each). The CDR3 contains 15 residues. V gave up 7 bases and J gave up 4 bases, with 16 bases separating them. Germline V lookup: CDR1 SGHAT, CDR2 FQNNGV.

A word on this clonotype: This may be a read error: a much more frequent sequence differs by one nucleotide. This rearrangement joins TRBV12-3 or TRBV12-4 to TRBJ2-1, with 7 bases fitting TRBD1. The CDR3 is 15 amino acids. Trimming removed 7 bases from V and 4 bases from J; junction bases left unmatched: 10. CDR3 sequence: CASTPRPGQYNEQFF. CDR3 in DNA: TGTGCCAGCACCCCACGACCGGGACAGTACAATGAGCAGTTCTTC.

The chain couples TRBV4-2 to TRBJ2-5; D perhaps matches TRBD1 (5 bases). Looked up from germline, CDR1 is LGHNA and CDR2 is YNFKEQ. CDR3 length: 14 residues. Trimming took off 0 bases at V and 4 bases at J, with 9 bases between the two ends. The CDR3 nucleotides are TGTGCCAGCAGCCAAGACAGGGATGGAGAGACCCAGTACTTC. Translated, it gives CASSQDRDGETQYF.

The genes are TRBV5-8 and TRBJ2-7; D gene unclear. Germline lookup yields CDR1 SGHTS and CDR2 YDEGEE. CDR3 size: 15 residues. V lost 0 bases, J lost 4 bases, and 14 bases lay in between. The DNA for the CDR3 is TGTGCCAGCAGCTTGGAGTCGACGAGGACGTACGAGCAGTACTTC. Encoded protein: CASSLESTRTYEQYF. The variable domain in full, with the rest retrieved from reference TRBV5-8 and TRBJ2-7, is EAGVTQSPTHLIKTRGQQATLRCSPISGHTSVYWYQQALGLGLQFLLWYDEGEERNRGNFPPRFSGRQFPNYSSELNVNALELEDSALYLCASSLESTRTYEQYFGPGTRLTVT.

The chain has TRBV28 and TRBJ2-2, with a possible D match to TRBD2 (5 bases). Trimming removed 3 bases from V and 5 bases from J, with 10 bases in between. There are 14 residues in the CDR3. Germline V gives CDR1 MDHEN, CDR2 SYDVKM. In nucleotides, the CDR3 is TGTGCCAGCAGTTTGATGCGGGTTACCGGGGAGCTGTTTTTT. As protein: CASSLMRVTGELFF.

This clonotype showed up many times. V gene TRBV11-2 combines with J gene TRBJ2-1, with 8 bases fitting TRBD2. The V gene end was trimmed by 4 bases and the J gene end by 7 bases; junction bases not matched to a gene: 3. The CDR3 extends over 13 amino acids. Germline V gene sequence: CDR1 SGHAT, CDR2 FQNNGV. DNA for the CDR3: TGTGCCAGCAGCTCGGGACTAGGGAATGAGCAGTTCTTC. This codes for CASSSGLGNEQFF.

J is TRBJ2-1 and V is TRBV12-3 or TRBV12-4; weak D call: TRBD1 (6 bases). The CDR3 totals 12 residues. V was trimmed by 3 bases and J by 7 bases, leaving 7 bases between them. The CDR3 bases are TGTGCCAGCAGTTTCCAGGGGAATGAGCAGTTCTTC. This encodes CASSFQGNEQFF.

This clonotype was seen at least ten times. The rearrangement links TRBV12-3 or TRBV12-4 to TRBJ2-2; tentative D call: TRBD1 (6 bases). V lost 7 bases and J lost 6, with 21 bases in between. The CDR3 has 16 amino acids. The CDR3 sequence is CASNPGYRVVSGELFF. The CDR3, as DNA: TGTGCCAGCAATCCGGGGTACAGGGTAGTTTCCGGGGAGCTGTTTTTT.

This clonotype was counted many times. The genes are TRBV20-1 and TRBJ2-3; TRBD1 or TRBD2 may be the D gene (5 bases each). CDR3 length equals 15 residues. Trimming took 0 bases from V and 2 from J, leaving 12 bases between them. Germline V gives CDR1 DFQATT, CDR2 SNEGSKA (reference sequence). CDR3 region: CSARDPRDPTDTQYF. CDR3 nucleotides: TGCAGTGCTAGAGATCCCCGGGACCCCACAGATACGCAGTATTTT.

This clonotype was observed a few times. The CDR3 DNA follows: TGCAGTGCTAGAGTTTACGGGATCTCCTACGAGCAGTACTTC. Translating gives CSARVYGISYEQYF. The chain has TRBV20-1 and TRBJ2-7, with D perhaps TRBD2 (5 bases). CDR1 DFQATT and CDR2 SNEGSKA come from the germline V gene (reference sequence). V lost 1 base to trimming and J lost 0 bases, with 10 bases between them. The CDR3 sequence is 14 residues long.